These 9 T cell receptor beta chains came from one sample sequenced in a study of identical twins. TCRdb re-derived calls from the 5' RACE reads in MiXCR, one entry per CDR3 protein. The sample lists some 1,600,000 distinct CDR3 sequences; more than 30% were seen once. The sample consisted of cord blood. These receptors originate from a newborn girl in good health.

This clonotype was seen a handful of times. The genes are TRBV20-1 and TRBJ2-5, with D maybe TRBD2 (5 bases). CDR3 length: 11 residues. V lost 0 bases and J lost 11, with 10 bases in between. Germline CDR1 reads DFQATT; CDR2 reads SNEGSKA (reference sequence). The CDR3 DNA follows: TGCAGTGCTAGAGAAGGGTGGGAGCAGTACTTC. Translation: CSAREGWEQYF.

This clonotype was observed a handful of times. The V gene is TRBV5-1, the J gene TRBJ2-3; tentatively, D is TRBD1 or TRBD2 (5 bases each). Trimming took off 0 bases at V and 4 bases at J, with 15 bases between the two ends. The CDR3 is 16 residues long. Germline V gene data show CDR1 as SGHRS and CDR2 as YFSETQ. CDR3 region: CASSLGPGLEADTQYF. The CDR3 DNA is TGCGCCAGCAGCTTGGGCCCAGGGTTGGAGGCAGATACGCAGTATTTT.

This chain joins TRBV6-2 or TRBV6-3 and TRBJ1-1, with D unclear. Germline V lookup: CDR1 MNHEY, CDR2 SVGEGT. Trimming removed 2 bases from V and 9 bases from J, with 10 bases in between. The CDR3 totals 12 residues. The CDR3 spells CASSYEQRQAFF. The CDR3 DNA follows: TGTGCCAGCAGTTACGAGCAACGTCAAGCTTTCTTT.

CDR3 protein: CASSSGRSTSYNEQFF. DNA for the CDR3: TGTGCCAGCAGCTCGGGACGCTCCACCTCCTACAATGAGCAGTTCTTC. This chain connects TRBV7-2 to TRBJ2-1, with D perhaps matching TRBD1 or TRBD2 (5 bases each). The CDR3 sequence is 16 residues long. Trimming removed 4 bases at V and 0 bases at J, with 13 bases between. The germline CDR1 and CDR2 sequences are SGHTA and FQGNSA.

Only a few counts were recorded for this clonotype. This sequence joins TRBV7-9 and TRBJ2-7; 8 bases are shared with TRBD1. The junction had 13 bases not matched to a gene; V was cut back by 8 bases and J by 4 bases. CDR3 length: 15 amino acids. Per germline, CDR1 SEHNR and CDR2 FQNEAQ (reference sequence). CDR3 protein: CASGPRTGKIYEQYF. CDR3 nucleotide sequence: TGTGCCAGCGGCCCACGGACAGGGAAAATTTACGAGCAGTACTTC. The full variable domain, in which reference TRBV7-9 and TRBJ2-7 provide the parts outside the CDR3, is DTGVSQNPRHKITKRGQNVTFRCDPISEHNRLYWYRQTLGQGPEFLTYFQNEAQLEKSRLLSDRFSAERPKGSFSTLEIQRTEQGDSAMYLCASGPRTGKIYEQYFGPGTRLTVT.

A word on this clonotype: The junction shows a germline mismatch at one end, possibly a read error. CDR3 amino acids: CATSRDRLVNTEVFF. As DNA, the CDR3 is TGTGCCACCAGCAGGGACAGGCTTGTGAACACTGAAGTTTTCTTT. This chain connects TRBV15 to TRBJ1-1; 7 nucleotides match TRBD1. This CDR3 region has 15 residues. Germline V gene data show CDR1 as LNHNV and CDR2 as YYDKDF (reference sequence).

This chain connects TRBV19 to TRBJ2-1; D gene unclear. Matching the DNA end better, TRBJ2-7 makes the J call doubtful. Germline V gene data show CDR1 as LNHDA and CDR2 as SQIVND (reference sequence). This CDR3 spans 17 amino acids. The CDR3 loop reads CASSMSRSGSSYNEQYF. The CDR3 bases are TGTGCCAGTAGTATGAGTCGGTCCGGAAGCTCCTACAATGAGCAGTACTTC.

The chain's CDR3 is CASSFDRGTRPQHF. The CDR3 DNA follows: TGTGCCAGCAGTTTTGACAGAGGAACTCGGCCCCAGCATTTT. J is TRBJ1-5 and V is TRBV27; possible D gene TRBD1, 5 bases. The length of the CDR3 is 14 residues. Trimming took 3 bases from V and 9 from J, leaving 15 bases between them. The V gene's germline CDR1 is MNHEY and CDR2 SMNVEV (reference sequence).

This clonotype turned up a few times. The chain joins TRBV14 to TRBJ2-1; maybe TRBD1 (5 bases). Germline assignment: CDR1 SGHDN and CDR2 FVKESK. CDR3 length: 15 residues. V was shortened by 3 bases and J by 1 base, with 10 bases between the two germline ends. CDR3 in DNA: TGTGCCAGCAGCCATAGGGGTAGTTCCTACAATGAGCAGTTCTTC. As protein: CASSHRGSSYNEQFF.